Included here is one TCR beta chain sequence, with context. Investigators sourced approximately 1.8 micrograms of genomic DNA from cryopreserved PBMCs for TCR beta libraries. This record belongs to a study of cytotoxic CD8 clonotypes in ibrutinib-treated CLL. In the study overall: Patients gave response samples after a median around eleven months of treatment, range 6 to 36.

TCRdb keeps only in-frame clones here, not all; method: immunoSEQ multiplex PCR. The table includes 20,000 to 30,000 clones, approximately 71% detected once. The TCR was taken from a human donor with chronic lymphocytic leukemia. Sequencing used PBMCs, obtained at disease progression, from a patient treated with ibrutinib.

The CDR3: CASSQDRMGRANYGYTF. CDR3 bases: TGTGCCAGCAGCCAAGATAGAATGGGGCGGGCTAACTATGGCTACACCTTC. The rearrangement joins TRBV4-2 to TRBJ1-2, with a weak D call TRBD1 (5 bases). The CDR3 is 17 residues long. Germline V gives CDR1 LGHNA, CDR2 YNFKEQ. Deletions cut 0 bases from V and 0 bases from J, with 14 bases between.